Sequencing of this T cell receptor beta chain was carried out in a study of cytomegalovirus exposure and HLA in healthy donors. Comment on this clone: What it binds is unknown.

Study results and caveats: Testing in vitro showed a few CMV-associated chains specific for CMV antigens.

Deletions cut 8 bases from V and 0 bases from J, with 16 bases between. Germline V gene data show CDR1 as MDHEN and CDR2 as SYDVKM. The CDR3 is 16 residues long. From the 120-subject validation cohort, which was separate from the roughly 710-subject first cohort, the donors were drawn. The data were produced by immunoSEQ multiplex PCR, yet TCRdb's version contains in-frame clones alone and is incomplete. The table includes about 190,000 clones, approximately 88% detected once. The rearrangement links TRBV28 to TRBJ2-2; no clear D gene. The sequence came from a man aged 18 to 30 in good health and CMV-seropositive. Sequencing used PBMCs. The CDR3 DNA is TGTGCCAGCCCCGGCCCGCAGGCGTCGAACACCGGGGAGCTGTTTTTT. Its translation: CASPGPQASNTGELFF.